Presented here are 3 T cell receptor beta chains from one specimen sequenced in a study of post-analysis software for immune sequencing data. Overall study findings and caveats: The study found TRBV5-6, TRBV5-1 and TRBV20-1 among about five TRBV segments more frequent in patients than controls.

These TCRs are of unknown antigen specificity. Every TCR beta cDNA library bore unique molecular identifiers. A single record per CDR3 protein comes from TCRdb applying MiXCR to the PCR reads. The sample comprises 700,000 to 800,000 distinct CDR3 sequences, around 27% of which are singletons, and more than 0.45% rests with the top ten. The source material was blood. The receptor set was obtained from a girl aged 10-17 years with multiple sclerosis.

V usage is TRBV18 and J usage is TRBJ2-7, with a possible D match to TRBD1 (5 bases). Germline V CDR1 and CDR2: KGHSH, LQKENI. The V end was cut by 1 base, the J end by 2 bases, with 21 bases between. This CDR3 has 18 residues. This chain's CDR3 is CASSPRNWKGAAPYEQYF. The CDR3 DNA follows: TGTGCCAGCTCACCACGAAACTGGAAAGGGGCAGCACCCTACGAGCAGTACTTC. Supplemented by reference TRBV18 and TRBJ2-7, the full variable domain reads NAGVMQNPRHLVRRRGQEARLRCSPMKGHSHVYWYRQLPEEGLKFMVYLQKENIIDESGMPKERFSAEFPKEGPSILRIQQVVRGDSAAYFCASSPRNWKGAAPYEQYFGPGTRLTVT.

On this clonotype: This clone may be a read error of a much larger clone one base away. The V gene is TRBV20-1, the J gene TRBJ2-1; 16 bases match TRBD2. After removal of 6 bases from V and 9 bases from J, the junction contained 8 bases not matched to a gene. The CDR3 contains 15 residues. The germline gives CDR1 DFQATT, CDR2 SNEGSKA (reference sequence). This CDR3 reads CSATKGLAGGGEQFF. The CDR3 DNA is TGCAGTGCGACTAAGGGACTAGCGGGAGGGGGTGAGCAGTTCTTC.

The CDR3 DNA reads as TGCGCCAGCAGCCCCCTCGACTTTACCTACGAGCAGTACTTC. Translation gives CASSPLDFTYEQYF. The chain joins TRBV5-1 to TRBJ2-5; no definite D call. TRBJ2-7 matches the DNA end more closely, so the J call is doubtful. This CDR3 region has 14 residues. Germline lookup yields CDR1 SGHRS and CDR2 YFSETQ.